The sample holds a few counts of the clone carrying this TCR beta chain. Its matching antigen is unknown. The germline V gene has CDR1 MNHEY and CDR2 SMNVEV (reference sequence). The junction had 7 bases not matched to a gene; V was cut back by 4 bases and J by 1 base. The CDR3 has 16 residues. The record originates from a study of identical twins. The study's findings and limits: In drawing conclusions, the study used cross-sectional statistical analysis and did not follow the same donors.

Each CDR3 protein is one row after TCRdb ran MiXCR on the 5' RACE reads. The data show just over 450,000 distinct CDR3 sequences, with 13% to 15% seen just once and around 0.52% held by the top ten. The sample also formed part of further work on yellow fever vaccine responses in identical twins.

Material: CD4+ T cells sorted from blood. This TCR was recovered from a woman in her late teens or twenties in good health. This chain joins TRBV27 and TRBJ2-3, with 8 bases matching TRBD2. The CDR3 here is CASSYLREGGTDTQYF. The CDR3, as DNA: TGTGCCAGCAGTTATCTTCGGGAGGGAGGCACAGATACGCAGTATTTT.